The source of this T cell receptor beta chain is a study of CD4 and CD8 cells across lung adenocarcinoma regions. This CDR3 is built from 17 residues. Trimming removed 1 base from V and 4 bases from J, with 16 bases in between. Germline-derived CDR1 and CDR2 are LNHNV and YYDKDF (reference sequence). From the PCR reads, TCRdb called clonotypes with MiXCR, one entry per CDR3 protein. This sample has some 12,000 distinct CDR3 sequences, with 40% to 55% found just once. Donors had localized lung adenocarcinoma, a non-small cell lung cancer. This TCR came from a female donor with lung adenocarcinoma. The CD4 and CD8 labels of this study may be unreliable. Sequenced: CD8+ T cells from the margin of a lung tumor. V and J are TRBV15 and TRBJ2-2; D is possibly TRBD2 (7 bases). CDR3 in DNA: TGTGCCACCAGCAGAGGCCAAGGGGGGGAGGGCACCGGGGAGCTGTTTTTT. Encoded protein: CATSRGQGGEGTGELFF.